This entry concerns a single T cell receptor beta chain. What it binds is unknown. This specimen belongs to a study of STAT5B mutations in CD4+ large granular lymphocyte leukemia. Study-level points and caveats: Patient CD4-sorted repertoires looked more clonal than healthy CD4+ repertoires, even without putative leukemic clones.

Germline V CDR1 and CDR2: SGHRS, YFSETQ. Germline trimming cut 4 bases from V and 6 bases from J; bases unmatched to any gene: 6. CDR3 length: 14 residues. Control samples were healthy donors' buffy coats. Sequencing was at survey level. The assay was immunoSEQ multiplex PCR, and TCRdb's table has in-frame clones only and misses some. The data hold roughly 23,000 clones, with about 79% observed a single time. J is TRBJ1-4 and V is TRBV5-1; 7 bases align to TRBD1. The sample comprised CD4+ T cells from blood buffy coats. The sequence derives from a human donor in good health. The CDR3 spells CASSVQGYDEKLFF. As DNA, the CDR3 is TGCGCCAGCAGCGTACAGGGGTATGATGAAAAACTGTTTTTT.